The 14 T cell receptor beta chains reported below all come from one sample, sequenced in a study of blood T cell repertoires in COVID-19. Clones were read by immunoSEQ multiplex PCR, and TCRdb kept only the in-frame ones, dropping some. The sample yields tens of thousands of clones, 83% seen once. The sequencing input was peripheral blood. These receptor sequences come from a middle-aged man with COVID-19, enrolled during active disease.

A few counts support this clone. The chain has TRBV5-1 and TRBJ2-7, with D perhaps matching TRBD1 (6 bases). Trimming cost V 2 bases and J 2 bases, with 11 bases left between them. The CDR3 is made up of 14 amino acids. Germline V CDR1 and CDR2: SGHRS, YFSETQ. CDR3 protein: CASSFNRATYEQYF. CDR3 DNA sequence: TGCGCCAGCAGCTTTAACAGGGCGACCTACGAGCAGTACTTC.

The chain combines TRBV11-2 with TRBJ2-3; 9 bases match TRBD1. Trimming at V came to 6 bases and at J to 1 base, leaving 8 bases not matched to a gene. The CDR3 contains 16 residues. The V gene's germline CDR1 is SGHAT and CDR2 FQNNGV. Here the CDR3 reads CASSTSWTGGTDTQYF. CDR3 sequence (DNA): TGTGCCAGCAGTACGTCCTGGACAGGGGGCACAGATACGCAGTATTTT.

The V and J genes are TRBV30 and TRBJ2-1, with 8 bases identical to TRBD2. This CDR3 comprises 14 residues. V lost 1 base and J lost 6; bases outside the gene matches: 5. CDR1 GTSNPN and CDR2 SVGIG come from the germline V gene (reference sequence). CDR3 sequence: CAWSAGGPVNEQFF. The CDR3 DNA sequence: TGTGCCTGGAGTGCGGGAGGGCCGGTCAATGAGCAGTTCTTC.

The chain combines TRBV20-1 with TRBJ2-1; no firm D call. Germline CDR1 DFQATT, CDR2 SNEGSKA (reference sequence). Trimming cost V 3 bases and J 12 bases, with 12 bases left between them. This CDR3 region has 11 residues. CDR3 coding DNA: TGCAGTGCTAGTTCATCTAATTGGCAGTTCTTC. Protein product: CSASSSNWQFF.

This chain uses TRBV6-6 with TRBJ1-5, with a possible D match to TRBD1 (6 bases). The CDR3 is 13 residues long. Trimming left V 7 bases short and J 4 bases short, with 11 bases between. Germline CDR1 is MNHNY and CDR2 is SVGAGI (reference sequence). CDR3 coding DNA: TGTGCCAGCACGGACAGCCCTAATCAGCCCCAGCATTTT. Translating gives CASTDSPNQPQHF.

The chain couples TRBV5-4 to TRBJ1-2, with a weak D call TRBD1 (6 bases). The CDR3 extends over 13 amino acids. The V and J ends lost 5 bases and 7 bases respectively, with 15 bases between them. CDR1 and CDR2 from the germline V gene are SGHNT and YYREEE (reference sequence). The CDR3 here is CASSHPGVSGYTF. The CDR3 DNA reads TGTGCCAGCAGTCACCCAGGGGTCTCTGGCTACACCTTC.

This clone appeared a single time. The V call is TRBV19, the J call TRBJ2-3; perhaps TRBD2 as D (6 bases). Per germline, CDR1 LNHDA and CDR2 SQIVND (reference sequence). The CDR3 has 15 residues. With 8 bases removed from V and 3 bases from J, the gap between germline ends came to 18 bases. The CDR3 region is CASSFSVGRTDTQYF. The CDR3, as DNA: TGTGCCAGTTCGTTCTCGGTGGGGAGGACAGATACGCAGTATTTT.

The V call is TRBV9, the J call TRBJ1-1; TRBD1 matches 10 bases. V was pared by 4 bases and J by 3 bases, with 6 bases of the junction left unmatched. Per germline, CDR1 SGDLS and CDR2 YYNGEE. This CDR3 contains 15 residues. CDR3 sequence: CASSPGQGVYTEAFF. In DNA form, the CDR3 reads TGTGCCAGCAGCCCTGGACAGGGGGTCTACACTGAAGCTTTCTTT.

V usage is TRBV11-2 and J usage is TRBJ2-1; the match to TRBD2 covers 11 bases. Looked up from germline, CDR1 is SGHAT and CDR2 is FQNNGV. The CDR3 loop spans 16 amino acids. Trimming at V came to 0 bases and at J to 2 bases, leaving 0 bases not matched to a gene. In DNA form, the CDR3 reads TGTGCCAGCAGCTTAGAACTAGCGGGAGCCTACAATGAGCAGTTCTTC. Protein sequence: CASSLELAGAYNEQFF. The variable domain in full, with the rest retrieved from reference TRBV11-2 and TRBJ2-1, is EAGVAQSPRYKIIEKRQSVAFWCNPISGHATLYWYQQILGQGPKLLIQFQNNGVVDDSQLPKDRFSAERLKGVDSTLKIQPAKLEDSAVYLCASSLELAGAYNEQFFGPGTRLTVL.

The chain recombines TRBV29-1 with TRBJ2-1, with D possibly matching TRBD2 (6 bases). V was pared by 5 bases and J by 4 bases, with 12 bases between. The CDR3 extends over 13 amino acids. The V gene's germline CDR1 is SQVTM and CDR2 ANQGSEA. CDR3 residues: CSVRGMDYNEQFF. For the CDR3, the DNA is TGCAGCGTTCGGGGGATGGATTACAATGAGCAGTTCTTC.

This sequence joins TRBV30 and TRBJ2-7; 10 nucleotides align to TRBD2. The germline CDR1 and CDR2 sequences are GTSNPN and SVGIG (reference sequence). The junction had 2 bases not matched to a gene; V was cut back by 4 bases and J by 2 bases. This CDR3 is built from 13 residues. CDR3 in amino acids: CAWTSGGAYEQYF. The CDR3 DNA sequence: TGTGCCTGGACTAGCGGGGGAGCCTACGAGCAGTACTTC.

This clone has a single count. This chain uses TRBV30 with TRBJ2-7; D perhaps matches TRBD2 (5 bases). In germline, CDR1 is GTSNPN, CDR2 SVGIG (reference sequence). This CDR3 comprises 15 residues. V was trimmed by 5 bases and J by 0 bases, leaving 17 bases between them. In DNA form, the CDR3 reads TGTGCCTGGTCACTGGGGTCTAGCTCCTCCTACGAGCAGTACTTC. This sequence encodes CAWSLGSSSSYEQYF.

The chain is built from TRBV14 and TRBJ1-2; TRBD1 agrees at 7 bases. Germline CDR1 is SGHDN and CDR2 is FVKESK. The V segment lost 4 bases and the J segment 6 bases; nucleotides outside the gene matches: 5. There are 13 residues in the CDR3. CDR3 bases: TGTGCCAGCAGCCCGGACAGGAACGATGGCTACACCTTC. This encodes CASSPDRNDGYTF.

This clone was counted once. The CDR3 is CASSRQGTYNEQFF. CDR3 DNA: TGTGCCAGCAGCCGACAGGGTACCTACAATGAGCAGTTCTTC. V gene TRBV14 combines with J gene TRBJ2-1; TRBD1 matches at 7 bases. The ends lost 4 bases at V and 2 bases at J; junction bases unmatched: 2. The CDR3 extends over 14 amino acids. Looked up from germline, CDR1 is SGHDN and CDR2 is FVKESK.